This T cell receptor beta chain derives from a study of T cell changes during pregnancy in multiple sclerosis. Germline CDR1 LNHDA, CDR2 SQIVND (reference sequence). CDR3 size: 15 residues. V lost 1 base, J lost 0 bases, and 10 bases lay in between. This table comes from immunoSEQ multiplex PCR, and its TCRdb copy is limited to in-frame clones, with some not included. This sample carries 70,000 or so clones, about nine tenths of them seen once, and the ten largest clones take roughly 0.3%. Sequenced here: CD4+ T cells from peripheral blood mononuclear cells, sampled after pregnancy. This TCR was sampled from a female donor with multiple sclerosis, enrolled in a pregnancy study. The chain combines TRBV19 with TRBJ2-7; unclear D gene. CDR3 region: CASSIGLTSSYEQYF. The CDR3, as DNA: TGTGCCAGTAGTATAGGACTGACGAGCTCCTACGAGCAGTACTTC.